This TCR beta chain is drawn from a study of T cells in Graves' hyperthyroidism and ophthalmopathy. Findings and caveats of the study: Ophthalmopathy onset followed model prediction by a median roughly 6.5 months. Also found in blood were most expanded thyroid clonotypes above 0.001.

This clonotype was counted many times. Its antigen is not known. From RNA transcripts, TCR beta CDR3 regions were amplified. Researchers ran a first-round RT-PCR on the TCR CDR3 using the HTBI primer set. A single record per CDR3 protein comes from TCRdb applying MiXCR to the multiplex PCR reads. The data contain about 350,000 distinct CDR3 sequences, approximately 15% of them seen just once; the ten biggest clones take up roughly 25%. Reasons for excluding patients were uncontrolled infection, other autoimmune disease, pregnancy or lactation. Sequencing input: blood. The source is a woman aged 25 to 39 with Graves' hyperthyroidism.

In DNA form, the CDR3 reads TGTGCCAGCGCCTTCTCCCGGATGCAGTTCTTC. It codes for CASAFSRMQFF. The rearrangement links TRBV5-8 to TRBJ2-1; D remains unclear. The CDR3 spans 11 residues. Germline V gives CDR1 SGHTS, CDR2 YDEGEE. V was trimmed by 7 bases and J by 12 bases, leaving 14 bases between them.